The 15 T cell receptor beta chains listed next were all sequenced from one sample in a study of T cells in localized non-small cell lung cancer. Some clones are missing from TCRdb's copy, which holds only in-frame ones; the method was immunoSEQ multiplex PCR. The sample consists of approximately 52,000 clones, 86% of them appearing once. Here the sequenced sample was peripheral blood, taken before any cancer treatment. The receptors were sampled from a male donor aged 60 or older with stage III squamous cell lung carcinoma.

The chain recombines TRBV4-1 with TRBJ2-3; D is unresolved. The CDR3 runs 15 residues. Germline V lookup: CDR1 MGHRA, CDR2 YSYEKL. V lost 1 base and J 4 bases, leaving 12 bases between the germline ends. Here the CDR3 DNA reads TGCGCCAGCAGCCAAGTTGTGGTGACGGCAGATACGCAGTATTTT. Translation gives CASSQVVVTADTQYF.

The gene calls are TRBV7-9 and TRBJ2-3; 12 bases are shared with TRBD1. There are 17 residues in the CDR3. After removal of 5 bases from V and 5 bases from J, the junction contained 11 bases not matched to a gene. Germline lookup yields CDR1 SEHNR and CDR2 FQNEAQ (reference sequence). The CDR3 spells CASSPLPGQGAGDTQYF. CDR3 nucleotides: TGTGCCAGCAGCCCTCTCCCGGGACAGGGGGCGGGAGATACGCAGTATTTT.

The V gene is TRBV6-1, the J gene TRBJ1-2, with TRBD1 as a possible D gene (6 bases). Germline CDR1 MNHNS, CDR2 SASEGT. V lost 4 bases and J lost 2, with 14 bases in between. The CDR3 sequence is 15 residues long. The CDR3: CASSGGRLKNYGYTF. The CDR3 coding sequence is TGTGCCAGCAGTGGGGGGCGTTTGAAGAACTATGGCTACACCTTC.

The chain links TRBV5-1 to TRBJ1-2; D is ambiguous. CDR3 length equals 16 residues. V was cut by 0 bases and J by 2 bases, with 14 bases left in between. From germline, CDR1 is SGHRS and CDR2 YFSETQ. CDR3 protein: CASSLGGHEENYGYTF. The CDR3 DNA reads as TGCGCCAGCAGCTTGGGCGGCCACGAAGAGAACTATGGCTACACCTTC.

The chain links TRBV7-9 to TRBJ1-6; the D gene is possibly TRBD1 (6 bases). V was trimmed by 5 bases and J by 5 bases, leaving 22 bases between them. Germline loops: CDR1 SEHNR, CDR2 FQNEAQ (reference sequence). The CDR3 spans 18 residues. In DNA form, the CDR3 reads TGTGCCAGCAGCCGGGACAATCAAGGCGTACATAATAATTCACCCCTCCACTTT. This codes for CASSRDNQGVHNNSPLHF.

The gene calls are TRBV30 and TRBJ1-2; D is perhaps TRBD1 (5 bases). The CDR3 has 12 amino acids. The germline CDR1 and CDR2 sequences are GTSNPN and SVGIG (reference sequence). Trimming took 0 bases from V and 3 from J, leaving 5 bases between them. The CDR3 DNA reads TGTGCCTGGAGTGTCAGGGACTATGGCTACACCTTC. This encodes CAWSVRDYGYTF.

CDR3 residues: CASSLGLAGGHNEQFF. Here the CDR3 DNA reads TGTGCCAGCAGCCTGGGACTAGCGGGGGGTCATAATGAGCAGTTCTTC. The V gene is TRBV7-2, the J gene TRBJ2-1, with 15 bases aligning to TRBD2. The CDR3 contains 16 residues. Germline V gene sequence: CDR1 SGHTA, CDR2 FQGNSA. Germline trimming cut 5 bases from V and 7 bases from J; bases unmatched to any gene: 6.

V gene TRBV5-4 combines with J gene TRBJ1-1; D not certain. The V gene lost 2 bases and the J gene lost 5 bases, with 13 bases spanning the gap. The CDR3 covers 14 residues. Germline values: CDR1 SGHNT, CDR2 YYREEE (reference sequence). As DNA, the CDR3 is TGTGCCAGCAGCTTAAGCGCTGGGTATACTGAAGCTTTCTTT. This encodes CASSLSAGYTEAFF.

This clone was counted between two and nine times. The rearrangement links TRBV5-5 to TRBJ1-5; TRBD1 is a possible D gene (5 bases). V lost 4 bases and J 6 bases, leaving 11 bases between the germline ends. The CDR3 has 13 amino acids. CDR1 and CDR2 from the germline V gene are SGHKS and YYEKEE (reference sequence). CDR3 nucleotides: TGTGCCAGCAGCCCCGGGACGGCTCAGCCCCAGCATTTT. Amino acids: CASSPGTAQPQHF.

The V gene is TRBV6-6, the J gene TRBJ2-2, with D tentatively TRBD1 (6 bases). The germline V and J ends were trimmed by 4 bases and 6 bases, with 15 bases remaining between them. Per germline, CDR1 MNHNY and CDR2 SVGAGI (reference sequence). The CDR3 runs to 15 residues. The CDR3 spells CASSSQTGRAGELFF. In DNA form, the CDR3 reads TGTGCCAGCAGTTCCCAGACAGGACGGGCCGGGGAGCTGTTTTTT.

The chain combines TRBV10-1 with TRBJ2-6; 8 bases map to TRBD1. This CDR3 has 17 residues. Germline-derived CDR1 and CDR2 are WNHNN and SYGVQD (reference sequence). V shed 5 bases and J 2 bases; nucleotides not matched to a gene: 8. CDR3 nucleotide sequence: TGCGCCAGCAGTCCCGGGACAGGCGAAGCTGGGGCCAACGTCCTGACTTTC. Translating it yields CASSPGTGEAGANVLTF.

This clone showed up just a few times. This chain uses TRBV7-8 with TRBJ1-2, with D hard to call. Germline V CDR1 and CDR2: SGHVS, FQNEAQ. The V and J ends lost 1 base and 0 bases respectively, with 18 bases between them. The CDR3 sequence is 18 residues long. The CDR3 loop reads CASSLVVPSRGANYGYTF. In DNA, the CDR3 is TGTGCCAGCAGCTTAGTCGTCCCATCTAGAGGAGCTAACTATGGCTACACCTTC.

J is TRBJ1-1 and V is TRBV7-3; D is undetermined. Germline values: CDR1 SGHTA, CDR2 FQGTGA. The V and J ends lost 3 bases and 1 base respectively, with 9 bases between them. The CDR3 is 14 amino acids. In nucleotides, the CDR3 is TGTGCCAGCAGCTTGAGGGAGCGGAACACTGAAGCTTTCTTT. This sequence encodes CASSLRERNTEAFF.

This clone was picked up one time. The chain has TRBV2 and TRBJ2-3; the D is unclear. The CDR3 runs 15 residues. CDR1 and CDR2 from the germline V gene are SNHLY and FYNNEI. V was cut by 3 bases and J by 2 bases, with 12 bases left in between. The CDR3 reads CASSDFGSFTDTQYF. The CDR3 coding sequence is TGTGCCAGCAGTGATTTTGGCAGTTTCACAGATACGCAGTATTTT.

The V gene is TRBV9, the J gene TRBJ2-1, with 9 bases lining up with TRBD2. V dropped 7 bases and J dropped 3; count of bases not matched to a gene: 8. Germline loops: CDR1 SGDLS, CDR2 YYNGEE. The length of the CDR3 is 15 residues. This CDR3 is CASGSGTSFYNEQFF. The CDR3 coding sequence is TGTGCCAGCGGATCCGGGACTAGCTTCTACAATGAGCAGTTCTTC.